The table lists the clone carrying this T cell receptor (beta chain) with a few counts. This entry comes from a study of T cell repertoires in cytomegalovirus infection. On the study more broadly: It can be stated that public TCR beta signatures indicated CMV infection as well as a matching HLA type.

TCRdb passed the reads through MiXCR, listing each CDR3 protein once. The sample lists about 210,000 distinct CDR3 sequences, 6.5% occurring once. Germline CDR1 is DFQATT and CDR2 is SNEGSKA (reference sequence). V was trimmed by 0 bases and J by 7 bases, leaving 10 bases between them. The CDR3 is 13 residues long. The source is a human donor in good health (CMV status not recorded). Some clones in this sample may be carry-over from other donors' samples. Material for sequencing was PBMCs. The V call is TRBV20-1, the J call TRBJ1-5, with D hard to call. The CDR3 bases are TGCAGTGCTAGAGAGCTGGAAGAACAGCCCCAGCATTTT. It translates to CSARELEEQPQHF.